The TCR beta chain described here comes from a study of shared clonotypes between healthy human individuals. Study details: A couple of women and three men aged 18 to 49 made up the donors. Overall study results and limits: Read depth was anticipated to influence clonotype sharing among donors. Naive CD4 clonotypes were shared across several donors at 4% to 5%.

All donors qualified as healthy HIV-negative adults and had experienced no recent acute infections or vaccinations. The repertoire was sequenced with immunoSEQ multiplex PCR; TCRdb's copy has only in-frame clones and lacks some. The data contain about 2.4 million clones, under 95% of them singletons. With respect to this clone: The antigen is unknown.

Per germline, CDR1 MNHEY and CDR2 SMNVEV (reference sequence). Germline trimming cut 5 bases from V and 1 base from J; bases unmatched to any gene: 4. This CDR3 is built from 15 residues. V is TRBV27 and J is TRBJ2-5; 10 bases are a match to TRBD2. The sequence came from a man younger than 30 in good health. Some clones in this sample may be carry-over from other donors' samples. Sequenced sample: naive CD4+ T cells from PBMCs. Noted subset: CD45RA+ positively selected. Here the CDR3 reads CASSPWTSGQETQYF. The CDR3 nucleotides are TGTGCCAGCAGTCCCTGGACTAGCGGCCAAGAGACCCAGTACTTC.